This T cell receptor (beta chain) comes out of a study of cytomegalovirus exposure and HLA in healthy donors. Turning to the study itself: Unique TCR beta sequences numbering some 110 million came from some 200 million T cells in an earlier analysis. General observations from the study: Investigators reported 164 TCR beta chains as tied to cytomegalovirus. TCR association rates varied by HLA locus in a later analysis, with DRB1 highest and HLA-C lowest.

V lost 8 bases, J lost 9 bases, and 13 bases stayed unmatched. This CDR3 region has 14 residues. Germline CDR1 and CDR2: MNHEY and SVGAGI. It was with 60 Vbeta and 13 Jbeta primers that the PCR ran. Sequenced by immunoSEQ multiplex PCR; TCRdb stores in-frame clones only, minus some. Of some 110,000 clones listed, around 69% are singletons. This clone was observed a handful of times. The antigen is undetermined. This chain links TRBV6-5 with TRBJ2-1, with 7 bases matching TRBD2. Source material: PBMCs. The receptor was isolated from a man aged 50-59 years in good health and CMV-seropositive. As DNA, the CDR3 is TGTGCCAGCTCAAGGACTAGAGGAAGGAGTGAGCAGTTCTTC. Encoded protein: CASSRTRGRSEQFF.